The rows below give T cell receptor beta chains drawn from one sample of a study of blood T cell repertoires in COVID-19. The assay was immunoSEQ multiplex PCR, and TCRdb's table has in-frame clones only and misses some. Counted here are roughly 130,000 clones, about 87% occurring once; the ten biggest clones make up 2.5%. Source material: peripheral blood. The receptors were gathered from a human donor with COVID-19, enrolled during active disease. The donor label of this sample is uncertain. The CDR3 runs from the conserved cysteine through the conserved F or W. The D gene is left open where the match is weak. Part of the rows lack a size; the others show once, few, many or a class for expanded clones.

j_gene | v_gene | d_gene | abundance | CDR3nt | CDR3aa
TRBJ2-6 | TRBV5-5 | TRBD1 | . | TGTGCCAGCAGCTTGGCGGGACAGGGGTGGTCTGGGGCCAACGTCCTGACTTTC | CASSLAGQGWSGANVLTF
TRBJ2-7 | TRBV24-1 | TRBD2 | . | TGTGCCACCAGTGGTCCGGGACTAGCGGGGTCTAGGAGCTACGAGCAGTACTTC | CATSGPGLAGSRSYEQYF
TRBJ2-7 | TRBV18 | TRBD1 | . | TGTGCCAGCTCACTCGGGACAGAGCGCTACGAGCAGTACTTC | CASSLGTERYEQYF
TRBJ2-1 | TRBV5-1 | TRBD2 | . | TGCGCCAGCAGCTTGGGACTAGCGGGGGGGTCCTCGGAGCAGTTCTTC | CASSLGLAGGSSEQFF
TRBJ2-1 | TRBV6-5 | TRBD1 | . | TGTGCCAGCACTCCCGGCAGGGGGCTATACAATGAGCAGTTCTTC | CASTPGRGLYNEQFF
TRBJ1-2 | TRBV6-1 | . | . | TGTGCCAGCAGTGAACGGGACTCTCGGGGCTACACCTTC | CASSERDSRGYTF
TRBJ2-1 | TRBV6-2/TRBV6-3 | TRBD2 | . | TGTGCCAGCAGTTACTCGAAGGGACTAGCAGGGTCAAGCTCCTACAATGAGCAGTTCTTC | CASSYSKGLAGSSSYNEQFF
TRBJ1-5 | TRBV5-1 | . | few | TGCGCCAGCAGCTTGGAGTCAGGGCGGAATCAGCCCCAGCATTTT | CASSLESGRNQPQHF
TRBJ2-7 | TRBV30 | . | . | TGTGCCTGGCATACCCACTTCGAGCAGTACTTC | CAWHTHFEQYF
TRBJ2-5 | TRBV4-1 | TRBD1 | . | TGCGCCAGCAGCCAAGGGGACAGGCAAGAGACCCAGTACTTC | CASSQGDRQETQYF
TRBJ2-1 | TRBV3-1/TRBV3-2 | TRBD2 | . | TGTGCCAGCAGCCAAAGGGCGGGGGGCACTTATGATGAGCAGTTCTTC | CASSQRAGGTYDEQFF
TRBJ2-1 | TRBV28 | . | . | TGTGCCAGCAGTTTCGTAACGGGATCCTACAATGAGCAGTTCTTC | CASSFVTGSYNEQFF
TRBJ1-5 | TRBV2 | . | . | TGTGCCAGCAGCCCCGGGGGGGGCAATCAGCCCCAGCATTTT | CASSPGGGNQPQHF
TRBJ1-3 | TRBV7-6 | . | . | TGTGCCAGCAGCCGGCAGGGAAGCTCTGGAAACACCATATATTTT | CASSRQGSSGNTIYF
TRBJ2-7 | TRBV11-2 | TRBD2 | . | TGTGCCAGCAGCTTTATCTCTAGCGGGGGGACCTACGAGCAGTACTTC | CASSFISSGGTYEQYF
TRBJ1-6 | TRBV6-6 | TRBD1 | few | TGTGCCAGCAGTTACTCAGGCAGGGGGCTTTCACCCCTCCACTTT | CASSYSGRGLSPLHF
TRBJ1-2 | TRBV27 | . | once | TGTGCCAGTAGATCCCAGGCTAATGGCTACACCTTC | CASRSQANGYTF
TRBJ2-1 | TRBV7-3 | . | once | TGTGCCAGCAGCTCACAGGTAGGTGAGCAGTTCTTC | CASSSQVGEQFF
TRBJ1-1 | TRBV25-1 | . | . | TGTGCCAGCAGTGAACCGGGAGGGCACACTGAAGCTTTCTTT | CASSEPGGHTEAFF
TRBJ2-5 | TRBV3-1/TRBV3-2 | . | . | TGTGCCAGCAGCCAAGGTACAGGGAGGGAAGAGACCCAGTACTTC | CASSQGTGREETQYF
TRBJ2-1 | TRBV7-9 | . | . | TGTGCCAGCAAAGACAGGATCTCCTACAATGAGCAGTTCTTC | CASKDRISYNEQFF
TRBJ1-1 | TRBV10-3 | . | . | TGTGCCATCAGTGCGGACAGGAACACTGAAGCTTTCTTT | CAISADRNTEAFF
TRBJ1-4 | TRBV3-1/TRBV3-2 | . | . | TGTGCCAGCAGCCAGGCGGCCTCCAATGAAAAACTGTTTTTT | CASSQAASNEKLFF
TRBJ1-2 | TRBV19 | TRBD1 | . | TGTGCCAGTAGTTCGCCCCCCCGGGACAGGTCTGGCTACACCTTC | CASSSPPRDRSGYTF
TRBJ2-5 | TRBV7-9 | TRBD2 | . | TGTGCCAGCAGCTTTGGGACTAGCGGGGGTTCCCAGTACTTC | CASSFGTSGGSQYF
TRBJ1-5 | TRBV9 | . | . | TGTGCCAGCAGCGTAGCAGGTAGCAATCAGCCCCAGCATTTT | CASSVAGSNQPQHF
TRBJ1-2 | TRBV9 | TRBD1 | . | TGTGCCAGCAGCGTTTCGACAGGGGGCTATGGCTACACCTTC | CASSVSTGGYGYTF
TRBJ1-1 | TRBV14 | TRBD1 | . | TGTGCCAGCAGCCGGACAGGAAACACTGAAGCTTTCTTT | CASSRTGNTEAFF
TRBJ2-1 | TRBV6-5 | . | . | TGTGCCAGCAGACCTGAAGTGAGGCAATCTAATGAGCAGTTCTTC | CASRPEVRQSNEQFF
TRBJ2-7 | TRBV3-1/TRBV3-2 | TRBD2 | . | TGTGCCAGCAGCCAAATAGCGGGAACCTACGAGCAGTACTTC | CASSQIAGTYEQYF
TRBJ1-1 | TRBV10-3 | . | once | TGTGCCATCAGACTACGCTTGACAGAGCCTGAAGCTTTCTTT | CAIRLRLTEPEAFF
TRBJ1-1 | TRBV27 | . | few | TGTGCCAGCAGCTCGGGAGAGAACACTGAAGCTTTCTTT | CASSSGENTEAFF
TRBJ1-2 | TRBV15 | TRBD1 | . | TGTGCCACCAGCAGTCCTGACAGGGGCTATGGCTACACCTTC | CATSSPDRGYGYTF
TRBJ1-2 | TRBV29-1 | TRBD1 | few | TGCAGCGGCGGGGACAGGAATAACTATGGCTACACCTTC | CSGGDRNNYGYTF
TRBJ2-1 | TRBV11-3 | . | . | TGTGCCAGCAGCTTAGATTTTGCACGGCGGGCAGGCGTCCGGGATGAGCAGTTCTTC | CASSLDFARRAGVRDEQFF
TRBJ2-1 | TRBV19 | . | . | TGTGCCAGTAGTATAGAGCGAAATGAGCAGTTCTTC | CASSIERNEQFF
TRBJ2-4 | TRBV9 | TRBD2 | . | TGTGCCAGCAGCGCGCGGGCTAGCGGAGCGGACCTAGCCAAAAACATTCAGTACTTC | CASSARASGADLAKNIQYF
TRBJ2-7 | TRBV12-3/TRBV12-4 | . | . | TGTGCCAGCAGTTCGAGAGCAAACGAGCAGTACTTC | CASSSRANEQYF
TRBJ1-5 | TRBV3-1/TRBV3-2 | . | . | TGTGCCAGCAGCCAAGGGGCGGGGCCTAGGCCCCAGCATTTT | CASSQGAGPRPQHF
TRBJ1-3 | TRBV19 | . | . | TGTGCCAGTAGTATGTTGGGAGGGACTGGAAACACCATATATTTT | CASSMLGGTGNTIYF
TRBJ2-7 | TRBV19 | TRBD1 | . | TGTGCCAGTAGCCCAAACCGGGACAGGAACACCTACGAGCAGTACTTC | CASSPNRDRNTYEQYF